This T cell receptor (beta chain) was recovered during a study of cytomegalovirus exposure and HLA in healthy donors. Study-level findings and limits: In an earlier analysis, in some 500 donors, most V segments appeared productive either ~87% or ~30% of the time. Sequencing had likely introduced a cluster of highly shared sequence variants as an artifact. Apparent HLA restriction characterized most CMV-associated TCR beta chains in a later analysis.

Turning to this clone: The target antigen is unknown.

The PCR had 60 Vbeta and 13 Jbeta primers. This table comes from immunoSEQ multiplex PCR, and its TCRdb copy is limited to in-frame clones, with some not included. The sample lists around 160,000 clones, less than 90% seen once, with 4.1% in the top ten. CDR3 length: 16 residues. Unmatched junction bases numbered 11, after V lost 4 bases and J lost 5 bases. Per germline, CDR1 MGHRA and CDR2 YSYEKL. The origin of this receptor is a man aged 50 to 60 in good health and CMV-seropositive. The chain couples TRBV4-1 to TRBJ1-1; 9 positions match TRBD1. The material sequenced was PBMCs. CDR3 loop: CASSLTPGQGRTEAFF. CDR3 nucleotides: TGCGCCAGCAGCCTGACTCCGGGACAGGGACGTACTGAAGCTTTCTTT.